What follows are 11 T cell receptor beta chains derived from one specimen sequenced in a study of cytomegalovirus exposure and HLA in healthy donors (dated by TCRdb to 2015 to 2018). The method behind the library was the immunoSEQ multiplex PCR assay. A mixture of 60 forward primers for TCR Vbeta segments and 13 reverse primers for TCR Jbeta segments was used in the multiplex PCR. Drawn from immuneACCESS, this table holds only the in-frame rearrangements with V and J called that TCRdb kept. Clones are partly lost; checked studies trace under half to an unresolved V gene and leave the rest unexplained. This sample lists 200,000 or so clones; about 77% were detected once. The top ten clones comprise approximately 2.1% of the sample. The material sequenced was PBMCs. The source is a woman in her twenties or thirties in good health and CMV-seropositive.

This rearrangement joins TRBV5-4 to TRBJ2-3; D perhaps matches TRBD1 (6 bases). From germline, CDR1 is SGHNT and CDR2 YYREEE (reference sequence). The V end lost 4 bases, the J end lost 0 bases, and 24 bases lay between the germline ends. This CDR3 region has 19 residues. The CDR3 sequence is CASSRAATGTLSSTDTQYF. As DNA, the CDR3 is TGTGCCAGCAGCAGGGCGGCGACCGGGACACTGTCTAGCACAGATACGCAGTATTTT. The complete variable domain, with remaining parts taken from reference TRBV5-4 and TRBJ2-3, reads ETGVTQSPTHLIKTRGQQVTLRCSSQSGHNTVSWYQQALGQGPQFIFQYYREEENGRGNFPPRFSGLQFPNYSSELNVNALELDDSALYLCASSRAATGTLSSTDTQYFGPGTRLTVL.

The chain has TRBV6-6 and TRBJ2-7; D is undetermined. The CDR3 spans 15 residues. V was clipped by 4 bases and J by 2 bases, with 15 bases between them. Per germline, CDR1 MNHNY and CDR2 SVGAGI (reference sequence). The CDR3 region is CASSSWATTTYEQYF. The CDR3 nucleotides read TGTGCCAGCAGTTCTTGGGCTACAACAACCTACGAGCAGTACTTC.

V gene TRBV28 combines with J gene TRBJ1-5, with no clear D. The length of the CDR3 is 11 residues. Trimming took off 6 bases at V and 4 bases at J, with 4 bases between the two ends. Germline values: CDR1 MDHEN, CDR2 SYDVKM. The CDR3 sequence is CASSPNQPQHF. CDR3 nucleotides: TGTGCCAGCAGCCCAAATCAGCCCCAGCATTTT.

The rearrangement uses TRBV20-1 and TRBJ1-4, with unresolved D. The germline V gene has CDR1 DFQATT and CDR2 SNEGSKA (reference sequence). Trimming pared 4 bases from V and 12 bases from J, leaving 12 bases between. The CDR3 is 11 residues long. CDR3 nucleotides: TGCAGTGCTACACGGCAGGATCAACTGTTTTTT. Translating gives CSATRQDQLFF.

The rearrangement joins TRBV28 to TRBJ2-6, with TRBD1 identical over 11 bases. Trimming removed 2 bases from V and 1 base from J; junction bases left unmatched: 4. The germline V gene has CDR1 MDHEN and CDR2 SYDVKM. The CDR3 contains 18 residues. The CDR3, as DNA: TGTGCCAGCAGTTTAAGGGACAGGGGGACATCTGGGGCCAACGTCCTGACTTTC. This sequence encodes CASSLRDRGTSGANVLTF.

This chain connects TRBV4-2 to TRBJ1-2; 10 bases are a match to TRBD1. V lost 5 bases and J lost 5; bases outside the gene matches: 5. Germline V gene data show CDR1 as LGHNA and CDR2 as YNFKEQ. The CDR3 totals 14 residues. The CDR3 nucleotides are TGTGCCAGCAGCTCTGACAGGGGGCTGTATGGCTACACCTTC. Translated: CASSSDRGLYGYTF.

The chain uses TRBV6-5 and TRBJ1-2; maybe TRBD1 (6 bases). Germline V lookup: CDR1 MNHEY, CDR2 SVGAGI. Trimming took off 0 bases at V and 5 bases at J, with 13 bases between the two ends. There are 15 residues in the CDR3. The CDR3 here is CASSYSSRGGYGYTF. The CDR3 region has the DNA TGTGCCAGCAGTTACTCGTCCAGGGGCGGATATGGCTACACCTTC.

This rearrangement joins TRBV7-2 to TRBJ1-1, with D unclear. Germline CDR1 reads SGHTA; CDR2 reads FQGNSA. V was clipped by 1 base and J by 1 base, with 7 bases between them. CDR3 length equals 14 residues. CDR3 sequence: CASSLGPGNTEAFF. CDR3 nucleotides: TGTGCCAGCAGCTTAGGGCCAGGGAACACTGAAGCTTTCTTT.

In the case of this clone: This sample also contains other DNA sequences that code for the same CDR3. The chain employs TRBV11-2 and TRBJ2-7, with TRBD2 matching over 7 bases. The length of the CDR3 is 14 residues. The germline CDR1 and CDR2 sequences are SGHAT and FQNNGV. Trimming at V came to 4 bases and at J to 4 bases, leaving 7 bases not matched to a gene. CDR3 sequence reads: CASSSGGGSYEQYF. The CDR3 nucleotides are TGTGCCAGCAGCTCCGGCGGGGGAAGTTACGAGCAGTACTTC.

The chain couples TRBV30 to TRBJ2-7, with 8 bases fitting TRBD1. CDR3 size: 13 residues. With V trimmed by 4 bases and J by 4 bases, 6 bases remained unmatched. Germline V lookup: CDR1 GTSNPN, CDR2 SVGIG (reference sequence). Here the CDR3 reads CAWKDRALYEQYF. In DNA, the CDR3 is TGTGCCTGGAAGGACAGGGCCTTATACGAGCAGTACTTC.

This rearrangement joins TRBV6-1 to TRBJ1-1; TRBD1 is a possible D gene (5 bases). Trimming removed 7 bases from V and 4 bases from J, with 10 bases in between. CDR1 and CDR2 from the germline V gene are MNHNS and SASEGT. CDR3 length: 12 residues. The CDR3 sequence: CASIGGGTEAFF. In DNA form, the CDR3 reads TGTGCCAGCATCGGGGGTGGCACTGAAGCTTTCTTT.